The entry below gives a single T cell receptor beta chain sequence along with its context. Terminally differentiated effector memory CD45RA+ cells were excluded by CCR7 positive selection of CD45RO-negative cells. The data were taken from a study of shared clonotypes between healthy human individuals. This CDR3 is built from 16 residues. Per germline, CDR1 SEHNR and CDR2 FQNEAQ (reference sequence). The V gene end was trimmed by 7 bases and the J gene end by 0 bases; junction bases not matched to a gene: 6. Some clones are missing from TCRdb's copy, which holds only in-frame ones; the method was immunoSEQ multiplex PCR. The sample includes hundreds of thousands of clones, 90% to 97% seen only once; the top ten take roughly 0.1%.

The clonotype comes from a woman in her twenties or thirties in good health. This chain joins TRBV7-9 and TRBJ2-1; 10 bases match TRBD2. Source material: naive CD8+ T cells sorted from blood. The CDR3 coding sequence is TGTGCCAGCAATGGACTAGCGGAGCTCTCCTACAATGAGCAGTTCTTC. Protein: CASNGLAELSYNEQFF.